This T cell receptor beta chain was recorded in a study of CD8+ T cells in alopecia areata. Regarding the study as a whole: Numerous expanded lesional clones remained in scalp and blood during tofacitinib.

Concerning this clone itself: Its antigen is as yet unknown.

Isolated RNA was reverse transcribed into cDNA used as the sequencing template. Sequenced by immunoSEQ multiplex PCR; TCRdb stores in-frame clones only, minus some. Among about 110,000 clones, 56% were seen once, and the ten largest hold about 3.2%. Trimming took 8 bases from V and 1 from J; bases not matched to a gene: 9. Germline assignment: CDR1 MNHEY and CDR2 SMNVEV (reference sequence). The CDR3 contains 17 residues. The treatment denotes: oral pan-JAK inhibitor, 5-10 mg twice daily. The study team obtained lesional scalp punch biopsies and peripheral blood from alopecia areata patients. This receptor was obtained from a human donor with alopecia areata. This chain links TRBV27 with TRBJ2-3; the match to TRBD2 covers 13 bases. The sequencing here drew on CD4+ T cells sorted from blood, taken at week 24, from a patient treated with tofacitinib. The CDR3 region is CASRPNGLAGGTDTQYF. The CDR3, as DNA: TGTGCCAGCCGACCCAACGGACTAGCGGGGGGCACAGATACGCAGTATTTT.